The present T cell receptor (beta chain) was sequenced within a study of molecular identifiers for immune sequencing clone quantification (dated by TCRdb to between 2017 and 2018). With respect to the entire study: For a replicate experiment, RNA from around 20,000 or 100,000 naive CD8 T cells was divided into five aliquots, of which four were sequenced. This methods study used CD8 T cells to benchmark TCR RNA copy counting and molecular-identifier clustering-based TCR repertoire sequencing (MIDCIRS). Overall study results and their limits: In CMV-specific effector cells, clones with more than 20 RNA copies contained over 99% of molecules, whereas in naive cells such clones contained under 1% of molecules. Without barcode sub-clustering, chimeric consensus sequences inflated TCR diversity; chimeras reached as high as 47%. Modeling indicated about three TCR RNA copies recovered per cell, compared with approximately 10 by digital PCR, which implies a capture efficiency of around 30%. The naive libraries included spiked-in Jurkat TCR RNA (about ten copies' worth), and this RNA is not part of the donor repertoire. Spiked-in Jurkat TCR RNA equal to a single cell's worth was reported to be detectable even within 1,100,000 naive CD8 T cells. The sizes of highly expanded clones could end up underestimated when identical TCR molecules share a barcode.

As to this clonotype: This clone's antigen is unknown. No quality values exist for individual bases; no much larger clone is one base distant.

Libraries of naive CD8 T cells were generated from roughly 21,000 to 960,000 sorted cells, with 10%, 30% or 50% of the purified RNA used. On a BD FACSAria II, naive CD8 T cells were FACS-sorted as CD8+CD4-CCR7+CD45RA+ and collected into RLT Plus buffer. Ten to eleven TCR copies' worth of Jurkat RNA were spiked into roughly 20,000-1,000,000 naive CD8 T cell samples to test detection sensitivity. Enrichment of CD8 T cells was done with RosetteSep CD8+ T Cell Enrichment Cocktail plus Ficoll-Paque, and ACK red cell lysis came afterward. V lost 0 bases and J lost 0 bases, and the count of bases not matched to a germline gene is 4. The CDR3 runs 16 amino acids, cysteine and phenylalanine included. Only the CDR3 part of the read is kept: 48 bases, read in frame from the first base. CDR1 and CDR2 were assigned from the germline V gene as LGHNA and YNFKEQ. The library was generated by PCR. The instrument given in TCRdb is Illumina HiSeq 4000. Bulk TCR libraries were prepared as previously described, using TCR primers listed in Table S5. Total RNA was purified with the Qiagen AllPrep DNA/RNA kit. Before analysis, reads from multiple sequencing runs of one library were combined. On the study's bioinformatics: Only reads with exact TCR constant sequence were kept, trimmed to 150 nt, and grouped by their 12-nt molecular barcodes. Reads in each barcode group were sub-clustered using a 15% Levenshtein threshold, and a quality-weighted consensus sequence was built for each RNA molecule. Non-functional sequences were discarded, and so were lower-count sequences lying one edit away from another sequence. Barcode sub-clusters with fewer than 20% of the maximum read count were removed, based on fitting two negative binomial distributions. TCRdb took the public reads, trimmed them with fastp at Q25, ran MiXCR for clone calling and kept in-frame beta chains. Every CDR3 protein is listed once, alongside the most common genes and DNA of its rows. Clone size and V and J calls follow TCRdb, not the original study. The sample contains 300,000 to 350,000 distinct CDR3 sequences, 20% to 25% of them found a single time. The ten largest clones take up approximately 0.85% of the sample.

Rearrangement joined TRBV4-2 to TRBJ1-1; the junction holds 7 bases that match TRBD1. The receptor's source is a human donor in good health. Some libraries in this study had Jurkat cell RNA spiked in. The sequenced material came from naive CD8+ T cells from blood, with Jurkat cell RNA spiked in. In light of the paper, this sample's cell subset or site label describes: FACS-sorted CD8+CD4-CCR7+CD45RA+ naive T cells. The DNA sequence follows: TGTGCCAGCAGCCAAGAGACAGGGACTCTGAACACTGAAGCTTTCTTT. Translated, this is CASSQETGTLNTEAFF.